This T cell receptor (beta chain) derives from a study of CD8+ T cells in alopecia areata. CDR1 and CDR2 from the germline V gene are MGHDK and SYGVNS. The V end lost 8 bases, the J end lost 3 bases, and 11 bases lay between the germline ends. This CDR3 has 12 residues. Notes on the study in general: The study also sequences resident alphabeta T cells of normal skin in scalp samples.

For this clone: No antigen is known for it.

TCR sequencing used cDNA made by reverse transcription of extracted RNA. The assay was immunoSEQ multiplex PCR, and TCRdb's table has in-frame clones only and misses some. The sample lists about 110,000 clones; 45% to 60% were seen once. Sequencing used NKG2D-low CD8+ T cells sorted from blood. The receptor was derived from a human donor with alopecia areata. The chain carries TRBV25-1 and TRBJ2-7, with D maybe TRBD1 (6 bases). CDR3 in amino acids: CASHQGNYEQYF. Here the CDR3 DNA reads TGTGCCAGCCACCAGGGGAACTACGAGCAGTACTTC.